The 2 T cell receptor beta chains given below trace back to one sample, sequenced in a study of cytomegalovirus exposure and HLA in healthy donors. Measured with immunoSEQ multiplex PCR; TCRdb has only the in-frame clones, and not every one. The data show 82,000 or so clones, about 95% seen once. What was sequenced was PBMCs. These receptors all come from a woman under 30 in good health and CMV-seronegative.

The chain combines TRBV7-2 with TRBJ2-7; TRBD2 matches at 10 bases. The J segment lost 2 bases and the V segment lost 2 bases, leaving 0 bases of the junction unmatched. CDR3 length: 14 amino acids. Per germline, CDR1 SGHTA and CDR2 FQGNSA. CDR3 DNA: TGTGCCAGCAGCTTAACTAGCGGGGCCTACGAGCAGTACTTC. Translated, it gives CASSLTSGAYEQYF. Supplemented by reference TRBV7-2 and TRBJ2-7, the full variable domain reads GAGVSQSPSNKVTEKGKDVELRCDPISGHTALYWYRQSLGQGLEFLIYFQGNSAPDKSGLPSDRFSAERTGGSVSTLTIQRTQQEDSAVYLCASSLTSGAYEQYFGPGTRLTVT.

This chain uses TRBV19 with TRBJ1-1; a weak D match, TRBD1 (6 bases). This CDR3 spans 14 amino acids. Germline CDR1 LNHDA, CDR2 SQIVND (reference sequence). V lost 4 bases and J 1 base, leaving 10 bases between the germline ends. The CDR3 DNA reads TGTGCCAGTAGTACAGACAGGCAGAACACTGAAGCTTTCTTT. Translation: CASSTDRQNTEAFF.